The source of this T cell receptor beta chain is a study of blood T cells in healthy people across ages (dated by TCRdb to 2013 to 2016). Notes on the research overall: In model experiments, template switching captured about one uniquely barcoded TCR beta cDNA molecule for every two T cells. To track age-related changes in TCR beta repertoire diversity, the study relied on deep sequencing normalized with unique cDNA molecular identifiers. The donors were split into four age groups: young (average 16 years), middle-aged (nearly 40), aged (62) and long-lived (roughly 80). Donors of different ages were randomly distributed across sequencing lanes to avoid experimental bias. For two donors (one aged 18 to 30 and one aged 80 or older), the study analyzed two additional independent replicas of 1 million unique cDNA reads from the same blood draw.

The germline V gene supplies CDR1 MGHRA and CDR2 YSYEKL. The CDR3 numbers 13 residues from cysteine through phenylalanine. Only the CDR3 region is kept as DNA, spanning 39 bases read in frame from base 1. The junction shows trimming of 0 bases on V and 6 bases on J, plus 7 bases between the germline ends. Library creation used 5' RACE. Sequencing used an Illumina HiSeq 2500. A second 7 to 11 cycle PCR used a sample-barcoded 5' primer and a J-beta primer mix. A unique molecular identifier was introduced onto each TCR beta cDNA molecule by a template-switch 5' adaptor carrying 12 random nucleotides. Each sample yielded at least 3 million CDR3-containing paired-end reads. The Mint cDNA synthesis kit, primed by a TRBC-specific oligonucleotide, was used to synthesize first-strand cDNA from all RNA. Following uracil-DNA glycosylase treatment, all cDNA underwent a first 18-cycle PCR with the universal primers M1SS and BC2_uni_R. For the original study's pipeline: For normalization, 1 million high-quality reads were randomly selected from each sample, with every read carrying a distinct molecular identifier. Reads with shared molecular identifiers were discarded instead of being binned into consensus sequences. MiTCR, set to a Q25 quality threshold and the strictest error-elimination algorithm, was used for CDR3 identification, clonotype clustering and error correction. A nonparametric unseen species model using Euler transformation provided a lower-bound estimate of total TCR beta diversity. TCRdb ran its own pipeline on the public reads, namely fastp trimming at Q25 and MiXCR clone calling, and kept in-frame beta chains. Entries that share a CDR3 protein sequence are merged under the most common genes and DNA. These V and J calls originate from TCRdb's pipeline instead of the authors' own analysis. For this sample there are approximately 1.5 million distinct CDR3 sequences; 34% appear just once. The ten largest clones capture about 11% of the sample.

What the work shows at the level of the full study, not this receptor alone: Since profiling was done on bulk unsorted PBMCs, naive and antigen-experienced compartments could not be conclusively compared. Observed TCR beta diversity per million T cells fell roughly linearly with age, and a significant reduction was already apparent by age around 40. Estimates of total diversity based on one million sequenced T cells were considered lower bounds and underestimates. The percentage of naive T cells measured by flow cytometry correlated strongly with observed TCR beta diversity. Compared with the aged group, the long-lived group had more naive CD4+ T cells, fewer expanded clones and increased TCR diversity, a pattern suggesting age selection. Because donor CMV infection status was unknown, age-related changes in expanded clonotypes were potentially confounded.

Donors were a few dozen systemically healthy Caucasian individuals from Russia aged roughly 6 to 90 years. Ten milliliters of peripheral blood were collected from each donor into EDTA-treated Vacutainer tubes. Ficoll-Paque density-gradient centrifugation was used to isolate PBMCs, with at least 7 million per sample. Trizol reagent was used to extract total RNA from PBMCs, with at least 6 micrograms per sample. For every donor, flow cytometry on a PBMC aliquot measured the percentage of naive CD45RAhigh/CD27high T cells. About this clonotype itself: Its antigen is still unknown. No much larger clonotype is one base removed from it; base qualities were not supplied.

The specimen sequenced was blood. The V and J segments used are TRBV4-1 and TRBJ2-3; the D gene lacks a confident call. The sequence was obtained from a woman younger than 45 in good health. The sequenced DNA is TGCGCCAGCAGCCAAGATCTTTGGGATACGCAGTATTTT. The encoded protein is CASSQDLWDTQYF.